This entry lists 6 T cell receptor beta chains sequenced from one sample in a study of regulatory T cells in long-lasting Graves disease. Specified time point: persistent/refractory GD, antithyroid drugs over 5 years with positive TRAb. PBMCs were the source of the RNA used for TCR sequencing. Building of the TCR beta libraries involved iRepertoire HTBI primers and Arm-PCR of CDR3 regions. TCRdb recomputed calls from the multiplex PCR reads with MiXCR, one row per CDR3 protein. The data show fewer than 400,000 distinct CDR3 sequences, with around 20% seen just once and less than 25% held by the top ten. The material sequenced was peripheral blood mononuclear cells (PBMCs), taken when the disease was refractory, from a patient treated with antithyroid drugs. These receptors were collected from a female donor with Graves disease.

This clonotype was seen repeatedly, ten times or more. This rearrangement joins TRBV30 to TRBJ2-5; TRBD2 matches at 7 bases. The ends lost 3 bases at V and 5 bases at J; junction bases unmatched: 9. Looked up from germline, CDR1 is GTSNPN and CDR2 is SVGIG (reference sequence). This CDR3 has 14 amino acids. CDR3 region: CAWRTRSGGETQYF. As DNA, the CDR3 is TGTGCCTGGAGAACCCGCTCGGGGGGTGAGACCCAGTACTTC.

Only a few counts were recorded for this clonotype. The genes are TRBV15 and TRBJ1-1, with 7 bases that match TRBD1. With 0 bases clipped from V and 9 bases from J, the junction kept 7 bases outside the gene matches. Germline CDR1 LNHNV, CDR2 YYDKDF (reference sequence). The CDR3 is 14 amino acids. CDR3 amino acids: CATSRDRTGSQAFF. CDR3 sequence (DNA): TGTGCCACCAGCAGAGATCGGACAGGAAGTCAAGCTTTCTTT.

This clonotype was observed many times. CDR3 bases: TGTGCCAGCAGTGAAGATGCGGTAATGAACACTGAAGCTTTCTTT. This translates into CASSEDAVMNTEAFF. J is TRBJ1-1 and V is TRBV2; D gene unclear. CDR1 and CDR2 (germline): SNHLY, FYNNEI. The V end lost 1 base, the J end lost 0 bases, and 9 bases lay between the germline ends. The CDR3 contains 15 residues.

This clonotype has a count of ten or more. The chain employs TRBV2 and TRBJ1-1, with unresolved D. Trimming pared 1 base from V and 11 bases from J, leaving 11 bases between. The CDR3 length is 12 residues. Germline CDR1 SNHLY, CDR2 FYNNEI. CDR3 residues: CASSEGSYRAFF. In DNA form, the CDR3 reads TGTGCCAGCAGTGAAGGCTCTTACCGGGCTTTCTTT.

A few counts support this clonotype. This CDR3 is missing its conserved last phenylalanine or tryptophan, likely due to a read error. The chain has TRBV6-2 or TRBV6-3 and TRBJ2-2; a weak D match, TRBD1 (6 bases). Germline values: CDR1 MNHEY, CDR2 SVGEGT. Trimming removed 6 bases at V and 3 bases at J, with 11 bases between. The CDR3 sequence is 14 residues long. Written as DNA, the CDR3 is TGTGCCAGCAGCTGGACAGCTTACACCGGGGAGCTGTTTTCT. This gives the protein CASSWTAYTGELFS.

This clonotype was detected many times. The chain couples TRBV20-1 to TRBJ2-7; 10 bases agree with TRBD2. This CDR3 spans 13 amino acids. The V gene's germline CDR1 is DFQATT and CDR2 SNEGSKA (reference sequence). Trimming removed 4 bases from V and 3 bases from J; junction bases left unmatched: 3. DNA of the CDR3: TGCAGTGCTATAGCGGGAGGTGACTACGAGCAGTACTTC. Translation: CSAIAGGDYEQYF.